This T cell receptor beta chain was recovered during a study of blood T cell repertoires in COVID-19. This CDR3 comprises 14 residues. The germline gives CDR1 SEHNR, CDR2 FQNEAQ (reference sequence). Germline trimming cut 6 bases from V and 0 bases from J; bases unmatched to any gene: 5. The method was immunoSEQ multiplex PCR; TCRdb's version includes in-frame clones alone and lacks a portion of them. The sample includes about 240,000 clones, approximately 80% of them seen just once. The sample was peripheral blood. The rearrangement uses TRBV7-9 and TRBJ2-7; 7 bases match TRBD1. This receptor was identified in a woman between 65 and 79 years old with acute or convalescent COVID-19. The CDR3 spells CASSRQGPSYEQYF. The CDR3 DNA follows: TGTGCCAGCAGTCGACAGGGTCCCTCCTACGAGCAGTACTTC.